Listed below are T cell receptor beta chains from one sample, sequenced in a study of identical twins. TCRdb reanalysed the 5' RACE reads using MiXCR and keeps one entry per CDR3 protein. The profile shows a few hundred thousand distinct CDR3 sequences, about 8% of them singletons. This same sample was also part of a study on yellow fever vaccine responses in identical twins.

The sample was CD8+ T cells sorted from blood. These receptors were obtained from a young woman in good health. Each CDR3 is given with its conserved first and last residue. The order of the fields is clone size, J gene, V gene, D gene, CDR3 length, CDR3 protein, CDR3 DNA. A D gene is named only where the DNA matches it firmly. The size entry is marked missing in some rows and otherwise reads once, few, many or a size class.

abundance: many
j_gene: TRBJ2-1
v_gene: TRBV6-1
d_gene: NA
len: 14
CDR3aa: CASSRVLGIHEQFF
CDR3nt: TGTGCCAGCAGCCGAGTGCTGGGGATCCATGAGCAGTTCTTC

abundance: few
j_gene: TRBJ2-3
v_gene: TRBV5-1
d_gene: NA
len: 12
CDR3aa: CASSSLEDTQYF
CDR3nt: TGCGCCAGCAGCTCTCTTGAAGATACGCAGTATTTT

abundance: few
j_gene: TRBJ1-4
v_gene: TRBV20-1
d_gene: TRBD1
len: 15
CDR3aa: CSATPRTGVSEKLFF
CDR3nt: TGCAGTGCTACCCCTAGGACAGGGGTATCTGAAAAACTGTTTTTT

abundance: few
j_gene: TRBJ2-6
v_gene: TRBV11-2
d_gene: TRBD2
len: 20
CDR3aa: CASTFTGDWRGTSGANVLTF
CDR3nt: TGTGCCAGCACCTTTACCGGGGACTGGCGGGGGACCTCTGGGGCCAACGTCCTGACTTTC

abundance: many
j_gene: TRBJ2-5
v_gene: TRBV4-3
d_gene: TRBD1
len: 15
CDR3aa: CASSQTDRGLETQYF
CDR3nt: TGCGCCAGCAGCCAAACGGACAGGGGGCTGGAGACCCAGTACTTC

abundance: few
j_gene: TRBJ2-1
v_gene: TRBV7-9
d_gene: NA
len: 14
CDR3aa: CASSLISGFIEQFF
CDR3nt: TGTGCCAGCAGCTTAATATCGGGGTTTATTGAGCAGTTCTTC

abundance: NA
j_gene: TRBJ2-7
v_gene: TRBV12-3/TRBV12-4
d_gene: NA
len: 14
CDR3aa: CASSPTQVGDEQYF
CDR3nt: TGTGCCAGCAGTCCAACACAAGTCGGGGACGAGCAGTACTTC

abundance: NA
j_gene: TRBJ2-7
v_gene: TRBV7-2
d_gene: NA
len: 13
CDR3aa: CASSKAVGYEQYF
CDR3nt: TGTGCCAGCAGCAAGGCGGTCGGCTACGAGCAGTACTTC

abundance: NA
j_gene: TRBJ1-1
v_gene: TRBV2
d_gene: NA
len: 11
CDR3aa: CASNEGTEAFF
CDR3nt: TGTGCCAGCAACGAGGGGACTGAAGCTTTCTTT

abundance: NA
j_gene: TRBJ2-5
v_gene: TRBV9
d_gene: TRBD2
len: 13
CDR3aa: CASNGGGRETQYF
CDR3nt: TGTGCCAGCAACGGGGGGGGTCGGGAGACCCAGTACTTC

abundance: NA
j_gene: TRBJ1-5
v_gene: TRBV10-3
d_gene: NA
len: 15
CDR3aa: CASRARGESNQPQHF
CDR3nt: TGTGCCAGCAGGGCCAGGGGCGAGAGCAATCAGCCCCAGCATTTT

abundance: NA
j_gene: TRBJ2-1
v_gene: TRBV15
d_gene: NA
len: 18
CDR3aa: CATSRDDRTNPSYNEQFF
CDR3nt: TGTGCCACCAGCAGAGATGATAGGACAAACCCCTCGTACAATGAGCAGTTCTTC

abundance: few
j_gene: TRBJ2-3
v_gene: TRBV5-6
d_gene: NA
len: 11
CDR3aa: CASSAADTQYF
CDR3nt: TGTGCCAGCAGCGCCGCTGATACGCAGTATTTT

abundance: few
j_gene: TRBJ1-5
v_gene: TRBV27
d_gene: NA
len: 13
CDR3aa: CASSPDHNQPQHF
CDR3nt: TGTGCCAGCAGTCCGGACCATAATCAGCCCCAGCATTTT

abundance: few
j_gene: TRBJ2-1
v_gene: TRBV20-1
d_gene: TRBD2
len: 16
CDR3aa: CSARDTRLAVWNEQFF
CDR3nt: TGCAGTGCTAGAGATACGAGACTAGCGGTCTGGAATGAGCAGTTCTTC

abundance: few
j_gene: TRBJ2-3
v_gene: TRBV10-3
d_gene: TRBD2
len: 19
CDR3aa: CAIRGSGTSGGSITDTQYF
CDR3nt: TGTGCCATCAGAGGTTCAGGGACTAGCGGGGGGTCCATCACAGATACGCAGTATTTT

abundance: few
j_gene: TRBJ2-7
v_gene: TRBV28
d_gene: NA
len: 14
CDR3aa: CASTGSGLLYEQYF
CDR3nt: TGTGCCAGCACGGGTTCGGGGCTGCTCTACGAGCAGTACTTC

abundance: many
j_gene: TRBJ2-1
v_gene: TRBV5-1
d_gene: NA
len: 12
CDR3aa: CASSEGGDEQFF
CDR3nt: TGCGCCAGCAGCGAAGGGGGAGATGAGCAGTTCTTC

abundance: many
j_gene: TRBJ2-1
v_gene: TRBV5-1
d_gene: TRBD1
len: 16
CDR3aa: CASSLEGAPSYNEQFF
CDR3nt: TGCGCCAGCAGCTTGGAGGGGGCTCCCTCCTACAATGAGCAGTTCTTC

abundance: NA
j_gene: TRBJ2-1
v_gene: TRBV11-1
d_gene: NA
len: 17
CDR3aa: CASSFLSVAAHLNEQFF
CDR3nt: TGTGCCAGCAGCTTTCTGAGCGTAGCGGCCCATCTCAATGAGCAGTTCTTC

abundance: NA
j_gene: TRBJ2-1
v_gene: TRBV7-3
d_gene: NA
len: 15
CDR3aa: CASSLRVGPYNEQFF
CDR3nt: TGTGCCAGCAGCTTAAGAGTGGGCCCCTACAATGAGCAGTTCTTC

abundance: NA
j_gene: TRBJ1-1
v_gene: TRBV29-1
d_gene: TRBD1
len: 13
CDR3aa: CSVIPQGAVEAFF
CDR3nt: TGCAGCGTAATTCCTCAGGGGGCGGTTGAAGCTTTCTTT

abundance: many
j_gene: TRBJ1-2
v_gene: TRBV20-1
d_gene: TRBD1
len: 14
CDR3aa: CSARWTGDFHGYTF
CDR3nt: TGCAGTGCTAGATGGACAGGTGACTTTCATGGCTACACCTTC

abundance: NA
j_gene: TRBJ2-7
v_gene: TRBV6-2/TRBV6-3
d_gene: TRBD2
len: 16
CDR3aa: CASSYGTSGIFYEQYF
CDR3nt: TGTGCCAGCAGTTACGGGACTAGCGGGATCTTCTACGAGCAGTACTTC

abundance: NA
j_gene: TRBJ1-1
v_gene: TRBV7-9
d_gene: NA
len: 14
CDR3aa: CASSLEGKSTEAFF
CDR3nt: TGTGCCAGCAGCTTAGAGGGAAAGAGCACTGAAGCTTTCTTT

abundance: many
j_gene: TRBJ1-2
v_gene: TRBV10-3
d_gene: NA
len: 12
CDR3aa: CAISGRPEGYTF
CDR3nt: TGTGCCATCAGCGGACGTCCGGAGGGCTACACCTTC

abundance: NA
j_gene: TRBJ2-7
v_gene: TRBV7-9
d_gene: NA
len: 15
CDR3aa: CASSPPSDTSYEQYF
CDR3nt: TGTGCCAGCAGCCCTCCTAGTGACACCTCCTACGAGCAGTACTTC

abundance: NA
j_gene: TRBJ1-5
v_gene: TRBV27
d_gene: NA
len: 15
CDR3aa: CASSLSRGTNQPQHF
CDR3nt: TGTGCCAGCAGTTTATCTCGGGGGACCAATCAGCCCCAGCATTTT

abundance: NA
j_gene: TRBJ2-1
v_gene: TRBV7-9
d_gene: NA
len: 14
CDR3aa: CASEDVFNYNEQFF
CDR3nt: TGTGCCAGCGAAGACGTTTTTAACTACAATGAGCAGTTCTTC

abundance: many
j_gene: TRBJ2-7
v_gene: TRBV27
d_gene: NA
len: 13
CDR3aa: CASSFGGGYEQYF
CDR3nt: TGCGCCAGCAGCTTTGGTGGGGGTTACGAGCAGTACTTC

abundance: few
j_gene: TRBJ2-7
v_gene: TRBV20-1
d_gene: NA
len: 13
CDR3aa: CSARDDIIYEQYF
CDR3nt: TGCAGTGCTAGAGATGATATAATTTACGAGCAGTACTTC

abundance: few
j_gene: TRBJ2-5
v_gene: TRBV20-1
d_gene: TRBD2
len: 18
CDR3aa: CSARTPGLATLWEETQYF
CDR3nt: TGCAGTGCTAGAACCCCGGGACTAGCGACCCTGTGGGAAGAGACCCAGTACTTC

abundance: NA
j_gene: TRBJ1-1
v_gene: TRBV7-3
d_gene: NA
len: 12
CDR3aa: CASSHRDGEAFF
CDR3nt: TGTGCCAGCAGCCACCGGGACGGTGAAGCTTTCTTT

abundance: NA
j_gene: TRBJ2-2
v_gene: TRBV2
d_gene: NA
len: 12
CDR3aa: CATPQGSGELFF
CDR3nt: TGTGCCACTCCACAGGGCTCCGGGGAGCTGTTTTTT

abundance: NA
j_gene: TRBJ2-7
v_gene: TRBV5-1
d_gene: TRBD1
len: 13
CDR3aa: CASRTRTGGEQYF
CDR3nt: TGCGCCAGCAGGACTAGGACAGGGGGCGAGCAGTACTTC

abundance: few
j_gene: TRBJ2-5
v_gene: TRBV6-1
d_gene: NA
len: 15
CDR3aa: CASSETAGAGETQYF
CDR3nt: TGTGCCAGCAGTGAAACCGCAGGGGCGGGAGAGACCCAGTACTTC

abundance: few
j_gene: TRBJ2-7
v_gene: TRBV2
d_gene: NA
len: 13
CDR3aa: CASSIMAGYEQYF
CDR3nt: TGTGCCAGCAGTATCATGGCGGGGTACGAGCAGTACTTC

abundance: NA
j_gene: TRBJ2-5
v_gene: TRBV6-5
d_gene: NA
len: 16
CDR3aa: CASSYDDSGIQETQYF
CDR3nt: TGTGCCAGCAGCTACGACGACAGCGGAATCCAAGAGACCCAGTACTTC

abundance: NA
j_gene: TRBJ2-7
v_gene: TRBV11-2
d_gene: NA
len: 14
CDR3aa: CASSLGPGLYEQYF
CDR3nt: TGTGCCAGCAGCTTAGGGCCAGGACTTTACGAGCAGTACTTC

abundance: many
j_gene: TRBJ1-1
v_gene: TRBV12-3/TRBV12-4
d_gene: NA
len: 14
CDR3aa: CASSLPPYETEAFF
CDR3nt: TGTGCCAGCAGTTTGCCGCCATATGAGACTGAAGCTTTCTTT

abundance: few
j_gene: TRBJ2-2
v_gene: TRBV6-2/TRBV6-3
d_gene: TRBD2
len: 19
CDR3aa: CASSFERTSGSITTGELFF
CDR3nt: TGTGCCAGCAGTTTTGAGCGGACTAGCGGGAGTATCACGACCGGGGAGCTGTTTTTT

abundance: NA
j_gene: TRBJ2-7
v_gene: TRBV7-9
d_gene: NA
len: 13
CDR3aa: CASSTPDYYEQYF
CDR3nt: TGTGCCAGCAGCACCCCCGATTACTACGAGCAGTACTTC

abundance: NA
j_gene: TRBJ2-7
v_gene: TRBV7-9
d_gene: TRBD2
len: 15
CDR3aa: CASSSAGGGLLEQYF
CDR3nt: TGTGCCAGCAGCTCCGCGGGGGGTGGCCTCCTCGAGCAGTACTTC

abundance: few
j_gene: TRBJ2-1
v_gene: TRBV5-1
d_gene: TRBD1
len: 14
CDR3aa: CASSSGQGFDEQFF
CDR3nt: TGCGCCAGCAGCTCGGGACAGGGATTCGATGAGCAGTTCTTC

abundance: few
j_gene: TRBJ2-7
v_gene: TRBV6-4
d_gene: NA
len: 13
CDR3aa: CASSVHQGYEQYF
CDR3nt: TGTGCCAGCAGTGTCCACCAGGGCTACGAGCAGTACTTC

abundance: NA
j_gene: TRBJ2-7
v_gene: TRBV14
d_gene: NA
len: 14
CDR3aa: CASSQDELALEQYF
CDR3nt: TGTGCCAGCAGCCAAGATGAGCTAGCGCTCGAGCAGTACTTC

abundance: few
j_gene: TRBJ2-2
v_gene: TRBV27
d_gene: NA
len: 16
CDR3aa: CASSPPAGADTGELFF
CDR3nt: TGTGCCAGCAGTCCTCCAGCAGGGGCGGACACCGGGGAGCTGTTTTTT

abundance: few
j_gene: TRBJ2-3
v_gene: TRBV14
d_gene: NA
len: 17
CDR3aa: CASSQESAGAGTDTQYF
CDR3nt: TGTGCCAGCAGCCAAGAATCGGCGGGGGCCGGTACAGATACGCAGTATTTT

abundance: few
j_gene: TRBJ2-3
v_gene: TRBV29-1
d_gene: NA
len: 12
CDR3aa: CSVERLTDTQYF
CDR3nt: TGCAGCGTTGAACGACTAACAGATACGCAGTATTTT

abundance: NA
j_gene: TRBJ2-1
v_gene: TRBV4-2
d_gene: NA
len: 17
CDR3aa: CASSELGPGAYYNEQFF
CDR3nt: TGTGCCAGCAGCGAACTAGGGCCGGGAGCCTACTACAATGAGCAGTTCTTC

abundance: NA
j_gene: TRBJ2-7
v_gene: TRBV4-1
d_gene: TRBD2
len: 20
CDR3aa: CASSQGRQLPASGDFYEQYF
CDR3nt: TGCGCCAGCAGCCAAGGCCGCCAGCTGCCAGCTAGCGGAGACTTTTACGAGCAGTACTTC

abundance: NA
j_gene: TRBJ2-2
v_gene: TRBV20-1
d_gene: TRBD2
len: 15
CDR3aa: CSARRRDYQAGELFF
CDR3nt: TGCAGTGCTAGACGCCGGGACTATCAGGCCGGGGAGCTGTTTTTT